Listed here are 18 T cell receptor beta chains from one sample, sequenced in a study of radiotherapy plus CTLA-4 blockade in lung cancer. Only in-frame clones appear in the TCRdb table, and some are missing; sequencing was by immunoSEQ multiplex PCR. The sample has 35,000 to 50,000 clones, roughly 73% seen once; the top ten hold 3.5% to 4%. This sample comprised peripheral blood, obtained from a patient treated with radiotherapy plus ipilimumab. These receptors originate from a human donor with non-small cell lung cancer who had a complete response to radiotherapy plus ipilimumab.

The chain uses TRBV30 and TRBJ2-3; D might be TRBD2 (6 bases). Trimming cost V 3 bases and J 6 bases, with 10 bases left between them. The germline CDR1 and CDR2 sequences are GTSNPN and SVGIG (reference sequence). The CDR3 runs 12 residues. The CDR3 region is CAWSRERDTQYF. CDR3 DNA: TGTGCCTGGAGCCGGGAGAGGGATACGCAGTATTTT. Based on the CDR3 plus reference TRBV30 and TRBJ2-3, the full variable domain is SQTIHQWPATLVQPVGSPLSLECTVEGTSNPNLYWYRQAAGRGLQLLFYSVGIGQISSEVPQNLSASRPQDRQFILSSKKLLLSDSGFYLCAWSRERDTQYFGPGTRLTVL.

The rearrangement links TRBV25-1 to TRBJ2-6, with TRBD2 as a possible D gene (7 bases). This CDR3 is built from 16 residues. Germline values: CDR1 MGHDK, CDR2 SYGVNS. CDR3 region: CGGPWEGHSGANVLTF. In DNA, the CDR3 is TGTGGGGGGCCCTGGGAGGGGCACTCTGGGGCCAACGTCCTGACTTTC. Full variable domain (rest looked up from reference TRBV25-1 and TRBJ2-6): EADIYQTPRYLVIGTGKKITLECSQTMGHDKMYWYQQDPGMELHLIHYSYGVNSTEKGDLSSESTVSRIRTEHFPLTLESARPSHTSQYLCGGPWEGHSGANVLTFGAGSRLTVL.

This clone was seen only once. The chain is built from TRBV15 and TRBJ2-1, with 9 bases aligning to TRBD2. Germline lookup yields CDR1 LNHNV and CDR2 YYDKDF (reference sequence). The V segment lost 0 bases and the J segment 6 bases; nucleotides outside the gene matches: 12. The CDR3 extends over 18 amino acids. Written as DNA, the CDR3 is TGTGCCACCAGCAGAGAGATAGGTGGTAGCGGGAGTCTCAATGAGCAGTTCTTC. It yields the protein CATSREIGGSGSLNEQFF.

The chain combines TRBV10-1 with TRBJ1-6; D gene uncertain. Germline V gene lookup returns CDR1 WNHNN and CDR2 SYGVQD (reference sequence). The CDR3 extends over 13 amino acids. V gave up 8 bases and J gave up 8 bases, with 13 bases separating them. For the CDR3, the DNA is TGCGCCAGCGCGGGGTCGGTAGATTCACCCCTCCACTTT. Translated, it gives CASAGSVDSPLHF.

J is TRBJ2-7 and V is TRBV7-9; 13 bases map to TRBD2. CDR1 is SEHNR and CDR2 is FQNEAQ in the germline V gene (reference sequence). The length of the CDR3 is 17 residues. J lost 0 bases, V lost 4 bases, and 6 bases had no gene match. As DNA, the CDR3 is TGTGCCAGCAGCTACGGGACTAGCGGGGAACTCTCCTACGAGCAGTACTTC. Protein sequence: CASSYGTSGELSYEQYF.

The rearrangement links TRBV5-6 to TRBJ1-2, with D maybe TRBD1 (6 bases). The CDR3 runs to 13 residues. The V and J ends lost 2 bases and 4 bases respectively, with 9 bases between them. The germline V gene has CDR1 SGHDT and CDR2 YYEEEE. CDR3 bases: TGTGCCAGCAGCTTCCAGGGGACCTATGGCTACACCTTC. This codes for CASSFQGTYGYTF.

The V call is TRBV10-3, the J call TRBJ2-3; maybe TRBD2 (6 bases). The V and J ends lost 0 bases and 2 bases respectively, with 9 bases between them. The length of the CDR3 is 15 residues. CDR1 and CDR2 from the germline V gene are ENHRY and SYGVKD. The CDR3 here is CAISESSGHTDTQYF. In DNA form, the CDR3 reads TGTGCCATCAGTGAGTCTAGCGGTCACACAGATACGCAGTATTTT.

The genes are TRBV6-5 and TRBJ1-2, with TRBD1 matching 10 bases. V was pared by 5 bases and J by 6 bases, with 3 bases of the junction left unmatched. This CDR3 region has 13 residues. Germline lookup yields CDR1 MNHEY and CDR2 SVGAGI. The CDR3: CASSRDRGDGYTF. The CDR3 bases are TGTGCCAGCAGTCGGGACAGGGGAGATGGCTACACCTTC.

The chain carries TRBV19 and TRBJ2-5; the D gene is possibly TRBD2 (5 bases). V was cut by 3 bases and J by 5 bases, with 7 bases left in between. The CDR3 has 12 amino acids. Germline CDR1 and CDR2: LNHDA and SQIVND (reference sequence). The CDR3 protein is CASSMRVETQYF. In DNA, the CDR3 is TGTGCCAGTAGTATGAGGGTGGAGACCCAGTACTTC.

V gene TRBV30 combines with J gene TRBJ2-7; D is perhaps TRBD1 (5 bases). CDR3 length equals 12 residues. CDR1 GTSNPN and CDR2 SVGIG come from the germline V gene (reference sequence). Trimming cost V 1 base and J 5 bases, with 9 bases left between them. This CDR3 is CAWSDSGNEQYF. DNA for the CDR3: TGTGCCTGGAGTGATTCAGGGAACGAGCAGTACTTC.

The V call is TRBV7-9, the J call TRBJ2-7, with 14 nucleotides matching TRBD2. The V segment lost 3 bases and the J segment 13 bases; nucleotides outside the gene matches: 2. This CDR3 contains 12 residues. CDR1 is SEHNR and CDR2 is FQNEAQ in the germline V gene (reference sequence). The CDR3 spells CASSLTSGGDYF. CDR3 coding DNA: TGTGCCAGCAGCTTGACTAGCGGGGGGGACTACTTC.

The chain couples TRBV6-6 to TRBJ1-2; D perhaps matches TRBD1 (6 bases). V lost 2 bases and J lost 3, with 10 bases in between. CDR3 length: 14 residues. The germline V gene has CDR1 MNHNY and CDR2 SVGAGI (reference sequence). CDR3 loop: CASSYGRGDYGYTF. CDR3 nucleotides: TGTGCCAGCAGTTACGGCAGGGGTGACTATGGCTACACCTTC.

The chain combines TRBV15 with TRBJ1-5; 9 nucleotides agree with TRBD1. Germline V gives CDR1 LNHNV, CDR2 YYDKDF (reference sequence). The length of the CDR3 is 16 residues. Trimming took 2 bases from V and 0 from J; bases not matched to a gene: 2. The CDR3 sequence: CATSRTGGYSNQPQHF. In DNA form, the CDR3 reads TGTGCCACCAGCAGAACAGGGGGCTATAGCAATCAGCCCCAGCATTTT.

In its sample, this clone was seen once. J is TRBJ2-5 and V is TRBV7-2, with unresolved D. Germline loops: CDR1 SGHTA, CDR2 FQGNSA. The V and J ends lost 1 base and 4 bases respectively, with 19 bases between them. The CDR3 covers 17 residues. The CDR3 protein is CASSLGAMRSVPETQYF. In DNA form, the CDR3 reads TGTGCCAGCAGCTTAGGGGCGATGCGATCGGTACCAGAGACCCAGTACTTC.

The V and J genes are TRBV30 and TRBJ1-2; D possibly corresponds to TRBD1 (6 bases). Trimming took off 5 bases at V and 5 bases at J, with 12 bases between the two ends. CDR3 length equals 12 residues. The V gene's germline CDR1 is GTSNPN and CDR2 SVGIG (reference sequence). CDR3 DNA: TGTGCCTGGGCCCGGACAGTTTATGGCTACACCTTC. Amino acids: CAWARTVYGYTF.

The gene calls are TRBV6-5 and TRBJ1-1; D remains ambiguous. The CDR3 is made up of 13 amino acids. Germline V gene sequence: CDR1 MNHEY, CDR2 SVGAGI. Between the trimmed V and J ends, which lost 6 bases and 2 bases, there was a span of 10 bases. CDR3 in DNA: TGTGCCAGCAGCGCCAGGCTAAACACTGAAGCTTTCTTT. It specifies CASSARLNTEAFF.

This clone was detected only a few times. V gene TRBV2 combines with J gene TRBJ1-3; D perhaps matches TRBD1 (6 bases). The CDR3 runs 16 residues. CDR1 is SNHLY and CDR2 is FYNNEI in the germline V gene. Trimming removed 7 bases at V and 0 bases at J, with 16 bases between. CDR3 sequence reads: CASIPGHLASGNTIYF. CDR3 bases: TGTGCCAGCATTCCGGGACACCTCGCCTCTGGAAACACCATATATTTT.

As concerns this clone: One end of the junction does not line up with germline, which may come from a read error. The chain recombines TRBV29-1 with TRBJ2-3, with TRBD1 matching over 10 bases. In germline, CDR1 is SQVTM, CDR2 ANQGSEA. The CDR3 spans 16 residues. Here the CDR3 reads CSAESSGTGVLDTQYF. CDR3 nucleotide sequence: TGCAGCGCTGAATCTTCGGGGACAGGGGTATTGGATACGCAGTATTTT.